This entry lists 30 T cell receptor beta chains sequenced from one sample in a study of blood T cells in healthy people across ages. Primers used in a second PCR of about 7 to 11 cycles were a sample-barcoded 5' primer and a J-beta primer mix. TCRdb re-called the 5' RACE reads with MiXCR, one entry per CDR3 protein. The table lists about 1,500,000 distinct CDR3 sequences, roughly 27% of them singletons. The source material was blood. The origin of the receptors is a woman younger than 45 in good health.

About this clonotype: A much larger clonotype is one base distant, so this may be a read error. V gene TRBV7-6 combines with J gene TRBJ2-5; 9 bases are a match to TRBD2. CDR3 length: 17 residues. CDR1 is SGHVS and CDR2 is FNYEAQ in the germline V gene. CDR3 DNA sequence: TGTGCCGGCAGCTTAGAGGTTGGTAGCGGGGGCCAAGAGACCCAGTACTTC. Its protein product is CAGSLEVGSGGQETQYF.

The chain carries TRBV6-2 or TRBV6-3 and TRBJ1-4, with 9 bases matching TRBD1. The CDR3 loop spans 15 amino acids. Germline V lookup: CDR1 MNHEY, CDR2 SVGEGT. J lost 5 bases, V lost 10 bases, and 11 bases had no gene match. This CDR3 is CATSRAGTGNEKLFF. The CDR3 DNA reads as TGTGCCACGTCGCGAGCCGGGACAGGGAATGAAAAACTGTTTTTT.

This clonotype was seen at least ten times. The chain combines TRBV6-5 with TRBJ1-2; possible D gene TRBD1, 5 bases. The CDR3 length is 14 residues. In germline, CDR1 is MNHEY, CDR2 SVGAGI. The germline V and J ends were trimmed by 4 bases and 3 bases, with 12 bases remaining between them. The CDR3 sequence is CASSFRVRDYGYTF. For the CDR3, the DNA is TGTGCCAGCAGTTTCAGGGTGAGGGACTATGGCTACACCTTC.

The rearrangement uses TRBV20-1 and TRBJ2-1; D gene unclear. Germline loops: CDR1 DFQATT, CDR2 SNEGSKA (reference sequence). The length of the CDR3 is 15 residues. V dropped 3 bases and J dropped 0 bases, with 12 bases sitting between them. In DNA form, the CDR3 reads TGCAGTGCTAGTGTCCGCGTTAGCTCCTACAATGAGCAGTTCTTC. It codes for CSASVRVSSYNEQFF.

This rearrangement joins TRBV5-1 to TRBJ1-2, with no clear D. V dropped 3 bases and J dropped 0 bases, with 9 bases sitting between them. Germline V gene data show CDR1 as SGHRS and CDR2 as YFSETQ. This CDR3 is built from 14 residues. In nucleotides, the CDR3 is TGCGCCAGCAGCTCAAATCCAACTAACTATGGCTACACCTTC. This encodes CASSSNPTNYGYTF.

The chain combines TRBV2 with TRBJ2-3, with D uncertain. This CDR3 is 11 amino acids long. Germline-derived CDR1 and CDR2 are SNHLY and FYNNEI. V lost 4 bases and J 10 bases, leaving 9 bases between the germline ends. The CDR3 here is CASSVRQAQYF. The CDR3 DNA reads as TGTGCCAGCAGTGTACGGCAGGCGCAGTATTTT.

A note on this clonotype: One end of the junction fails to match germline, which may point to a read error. The CDR3 DNA reads TGTGCCAGCAGCTTAGGTGGGAGCTCTGAGGCCAACGTCCTGACTTTC. Translation gives CASSLGGSSEANVLTF. The J gene is TRBJ2-6, the V gene TRBV7-2, with a possible D match to TRBD2 (5 bases). CDR1 and CDR2 from the germline V gene are SGHTA and FQGNSA. The CDR3 totals 16 residues. Supplemented by reference TRBV7-2 and TRBJ2-6, the full variable domain reads GAGVSQSPSNKVTEKGKDVELRCDPISGHTALYWYRQSLGQGLEFLIYFQGNSAPDKSGLPSDRFSAERTGGSVSTLTIQRTQQEDSAVYLCASSLGGSSEANVLTFGAGSRLTVL.

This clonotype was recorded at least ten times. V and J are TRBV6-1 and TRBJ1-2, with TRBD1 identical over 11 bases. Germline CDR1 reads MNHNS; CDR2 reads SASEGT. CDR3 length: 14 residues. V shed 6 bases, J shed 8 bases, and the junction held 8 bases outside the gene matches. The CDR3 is CASSVGQGASGYTF. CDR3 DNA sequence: TGTGCCAGCAGCGTAGGACAGGGGGCGAGCGGCTACACCTTC.

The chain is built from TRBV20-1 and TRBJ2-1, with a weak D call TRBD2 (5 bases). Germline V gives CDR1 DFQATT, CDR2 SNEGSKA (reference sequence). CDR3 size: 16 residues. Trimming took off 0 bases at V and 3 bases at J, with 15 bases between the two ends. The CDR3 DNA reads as TGCAGTGCTAGAGAACCCGCGAGGGTGAACTACAATGAGCAGTTCTTC. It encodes CSAREPARVNYNEQFF.

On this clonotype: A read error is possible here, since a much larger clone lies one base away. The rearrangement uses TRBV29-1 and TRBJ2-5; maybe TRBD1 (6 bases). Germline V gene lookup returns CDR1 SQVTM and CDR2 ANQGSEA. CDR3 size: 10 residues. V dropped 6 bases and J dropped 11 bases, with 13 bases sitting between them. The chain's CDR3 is CSVGQNEQYF. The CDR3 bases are TGCAGCGTCGGACAGAATGAGCAGTACTTC.

CDR3 coding DNA: TGCGCCAGCAGCCAAACCGGGACTAGCGGCACCAATGAGCAGTTCTTC. Translation gives CASSQTGTSGTNEQFF. The rearrangement joins TRBV4-1 to TRBJ2-1, with 11 bases lining up with TRBD2. CDR1 and CDR2 from the germline V gene are MGHRA and YSYEKL. V lost 2 bases to trimming and J lost 6 bases; unmatched junction nucleotides: 6. CDR3 size: 16 residues.

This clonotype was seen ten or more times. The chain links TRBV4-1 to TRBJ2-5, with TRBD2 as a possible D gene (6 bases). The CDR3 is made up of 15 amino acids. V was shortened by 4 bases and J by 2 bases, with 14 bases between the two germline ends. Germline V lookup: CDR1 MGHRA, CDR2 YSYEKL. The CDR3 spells CASSRDRAGQETQYF. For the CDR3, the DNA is TGCGCCAGCAGCCGCGATCGGGCGGGGCAAGAGACCCAGTACTTC.

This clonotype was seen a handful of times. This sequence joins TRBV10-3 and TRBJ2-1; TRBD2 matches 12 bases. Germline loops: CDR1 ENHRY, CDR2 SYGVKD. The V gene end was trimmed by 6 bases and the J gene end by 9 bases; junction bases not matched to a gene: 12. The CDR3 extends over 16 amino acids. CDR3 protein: CAISPSSGRASSEQFF. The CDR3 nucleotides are TGTGCCATCAGCCCGTCTAGCGGGAGGGCCTCTTCTGAGCAGTTCTTC.

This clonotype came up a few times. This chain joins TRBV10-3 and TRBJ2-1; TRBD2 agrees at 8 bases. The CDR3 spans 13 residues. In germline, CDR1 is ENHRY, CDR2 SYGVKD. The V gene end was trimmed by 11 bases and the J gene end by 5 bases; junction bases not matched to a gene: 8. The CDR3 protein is CAVRAGENNEQFF. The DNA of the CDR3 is TGTGCCGTACGAGCGGGAGAAAACAATGAGCAGTTCTTC.

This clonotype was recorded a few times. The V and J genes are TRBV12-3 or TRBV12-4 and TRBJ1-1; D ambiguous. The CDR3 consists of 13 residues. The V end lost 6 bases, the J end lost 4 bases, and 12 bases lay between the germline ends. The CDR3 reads CASRLYRGTEAFF. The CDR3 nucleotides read TGTGCCAGCAGGCTATACAGAGGCACTGAAGCTTTCTTT.

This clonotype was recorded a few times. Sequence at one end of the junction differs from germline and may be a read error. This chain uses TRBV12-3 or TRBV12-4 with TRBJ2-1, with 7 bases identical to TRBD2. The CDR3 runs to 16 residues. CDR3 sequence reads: CASSFRTSMSYNGQFF. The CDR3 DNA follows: TGTGCCAGCAGTTTCCGGACTAGTATGTCCTACAATGGGCAGTTCTTC.

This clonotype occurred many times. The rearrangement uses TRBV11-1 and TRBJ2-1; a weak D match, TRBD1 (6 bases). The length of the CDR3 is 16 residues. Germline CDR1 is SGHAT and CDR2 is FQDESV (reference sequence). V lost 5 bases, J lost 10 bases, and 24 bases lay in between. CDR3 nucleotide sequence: TGTGCCAGCAGCAATAGCGACCTCACAGGGTCGCTCGAGCAGTTCTTC. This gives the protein CASSNSDLTGSLEQFF.

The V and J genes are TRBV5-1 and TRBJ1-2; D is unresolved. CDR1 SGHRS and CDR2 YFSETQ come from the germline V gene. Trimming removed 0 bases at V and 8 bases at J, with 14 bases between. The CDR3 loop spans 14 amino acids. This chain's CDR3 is CASSLDGEPRGYTF. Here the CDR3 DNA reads TGCGCCAGCAGCTTGGATGGGGAGCCAAGGGGCTACACCTTC.

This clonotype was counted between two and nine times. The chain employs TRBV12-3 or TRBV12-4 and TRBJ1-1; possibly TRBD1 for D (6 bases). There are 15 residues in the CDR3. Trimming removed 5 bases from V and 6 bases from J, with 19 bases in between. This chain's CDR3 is CASSPQGSGIAEAFF. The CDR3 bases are TGTGCCAGCAGTCCACAGGGTAGCGGTATTGCTGAAGCTTTCTTT.

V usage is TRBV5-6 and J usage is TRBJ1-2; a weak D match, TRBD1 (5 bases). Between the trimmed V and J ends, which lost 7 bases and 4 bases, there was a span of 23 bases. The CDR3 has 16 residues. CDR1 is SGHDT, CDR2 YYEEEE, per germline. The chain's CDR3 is CASAPDLGRGSYGYTF. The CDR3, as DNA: TGTGCCAGCGCCCCGGATCTAGGTAGGGGCTCCTATGGCTACACCTTC.

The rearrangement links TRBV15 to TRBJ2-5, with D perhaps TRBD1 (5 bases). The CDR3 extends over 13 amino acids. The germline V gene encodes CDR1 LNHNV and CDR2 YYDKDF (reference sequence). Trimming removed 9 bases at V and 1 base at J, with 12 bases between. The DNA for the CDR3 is TGTGCCACGCGACCCGACAGCCAAGAGACCCAGTACTTC. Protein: CATRPDSQETQYF.

The CDR3 reads CASSTRDTRTDTQYF. The CDR3 DNA is TGTGCCAGCAGCACCCGGGACACCCGCACAGATACGCAGTATTTT. This chain uses TRBV11-2 with TRBJ2-3; possible D gene TRBD1, 6 bases. This CDR3 has 15 amino acids. Germline V CDR1 and CDR2: SGHAT, FQNNGV. The V gene lost 5 bases and the J gene lost 1 base, with 13 bases spanning the gap.

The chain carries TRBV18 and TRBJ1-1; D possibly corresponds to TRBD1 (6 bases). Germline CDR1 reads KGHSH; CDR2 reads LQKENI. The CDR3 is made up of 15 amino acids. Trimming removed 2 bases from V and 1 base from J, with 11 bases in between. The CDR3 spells CASSPSTGGNTEAFF. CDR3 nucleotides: TGTGCCAGCTCACCATCGACAGGAGGGAACACTGAAGCTTTCTTT.

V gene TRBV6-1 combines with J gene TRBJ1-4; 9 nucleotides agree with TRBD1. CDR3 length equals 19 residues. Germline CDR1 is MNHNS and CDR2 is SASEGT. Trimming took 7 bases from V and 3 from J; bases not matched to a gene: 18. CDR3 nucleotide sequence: TGTGCCAGCAATGACGGGACAGGGAGTACCAAACGGGCTAATGAAAAACTGTTTTTT. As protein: CASNDGTGSTKRANEKLFF.

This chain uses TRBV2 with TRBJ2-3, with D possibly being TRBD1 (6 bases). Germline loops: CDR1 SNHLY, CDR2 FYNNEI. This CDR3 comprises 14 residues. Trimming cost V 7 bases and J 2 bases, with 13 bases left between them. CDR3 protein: CASNRDKITDTQYF. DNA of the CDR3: TGTGCCAGCAACAGGGACAAAATCACAGATACGCAGTATTTT. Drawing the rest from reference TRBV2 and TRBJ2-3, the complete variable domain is EPEVTQTPSHQVTQMGQEVILRCVPISNHLYFYWYRQILGQKVEFLVSFYNNEISEKSEIFDDQFSVERPDGSNFTLKIRSTKLEDSAMYFCASNRDKITDTQYFGPGTRLTVL.

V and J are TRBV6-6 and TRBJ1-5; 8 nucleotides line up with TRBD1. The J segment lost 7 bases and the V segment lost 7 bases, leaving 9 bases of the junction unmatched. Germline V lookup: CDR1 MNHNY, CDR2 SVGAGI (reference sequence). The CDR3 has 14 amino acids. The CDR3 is CASNLGQGFQPQHF. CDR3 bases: TGTGCCAGCAATCTCGGACAGGGATTCCAGCCCCAGCATTTT.

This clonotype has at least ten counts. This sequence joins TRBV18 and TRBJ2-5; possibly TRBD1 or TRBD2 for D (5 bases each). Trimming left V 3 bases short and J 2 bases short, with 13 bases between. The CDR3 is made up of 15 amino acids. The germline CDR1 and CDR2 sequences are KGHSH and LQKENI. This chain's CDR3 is CASSPPVGEQETQYF. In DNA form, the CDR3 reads TGTGCCAGCTCACCGCCTGTGGGGGAGCAAGAGACCCAGTACTTC.

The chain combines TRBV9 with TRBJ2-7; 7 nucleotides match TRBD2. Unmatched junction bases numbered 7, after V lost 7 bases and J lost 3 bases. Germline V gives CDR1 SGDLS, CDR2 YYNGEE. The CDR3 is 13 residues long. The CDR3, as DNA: TGTGCCAGCGGGGGAAGGGAGGGCTACGAGCAGTACTTC. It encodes CASGGREGYEQYF.

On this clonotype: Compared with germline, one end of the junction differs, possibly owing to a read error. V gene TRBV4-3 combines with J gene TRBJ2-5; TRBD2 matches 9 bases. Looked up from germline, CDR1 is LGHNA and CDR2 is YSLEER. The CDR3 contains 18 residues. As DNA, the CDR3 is TGCGCCAGCAGCCAAGAGGTGACTAGCGGATCGATACAAGAGACCCGGTACTTC. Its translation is CASSQEVTSGSIQETRYF.

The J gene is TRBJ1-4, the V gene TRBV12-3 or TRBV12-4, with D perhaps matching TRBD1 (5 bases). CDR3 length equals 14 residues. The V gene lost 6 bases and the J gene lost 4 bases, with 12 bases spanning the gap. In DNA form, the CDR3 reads TGTGCCAGCAGAGCTGGGGGTGTTAATGAAAAACTGTTTTTT. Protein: CASRAGGVNEKLFF.